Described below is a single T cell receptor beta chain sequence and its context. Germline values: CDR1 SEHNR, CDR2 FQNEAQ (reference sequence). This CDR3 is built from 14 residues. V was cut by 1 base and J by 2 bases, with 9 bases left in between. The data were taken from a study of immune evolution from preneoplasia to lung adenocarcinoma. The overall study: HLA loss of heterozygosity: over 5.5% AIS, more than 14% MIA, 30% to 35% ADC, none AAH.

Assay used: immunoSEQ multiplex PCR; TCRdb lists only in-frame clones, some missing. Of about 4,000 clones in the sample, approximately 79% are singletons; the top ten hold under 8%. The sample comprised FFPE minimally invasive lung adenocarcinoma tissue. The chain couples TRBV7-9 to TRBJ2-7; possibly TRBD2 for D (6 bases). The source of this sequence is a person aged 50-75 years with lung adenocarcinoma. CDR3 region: CASSLGQRAYEQYF. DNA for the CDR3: TGTGCCAGCAGCTTAGGCCAGCGGGCCTACGAGCAGTACTTC.